The 18 T cell receptor beta chains below come from one sample, sequenced in a study of tumor-infiltrating lymphocytes in localized non-small cell lung cancer. TCRdb's table, derived via immunoSEQ multiplex PCR, lists solely in-frame clones and lacks some. The repertoire holds approximately 10,000 clones, with 60% to 80% as singletons. Input material: uninvolved lung tissue not adjacent to the tumor. The receptors come from a human donor with non-small cell lung cancer.

The chain combines TRBV5-4 with TRBJ2-5, with D perhaps TRBD2 (6 bases). V was trimmed by 4 bases and J by 1 base, leaving 20 bases between them. Germline V gives CDR1 SGHNT, CDR2 YYREEE (reference sequence). This CDR3 region has 17 residues. CDR3 nucleotides: TGTGCCAGCAGCCCTCTCCCTAGCGAATACACCCAAGAGACCCAGTACTTC. It encodes CASSPLPSEYTQETQYF.

This clone turned up a few times. The chain couples TRBV30 to TRBJ2-3, with TRBD2 matching over 10 bases. CDR1 GTSNPN and CDR2 SVGIG come from the germline V gene (reference sequence). J was trimmed by 6 bases and V by 2 bases; bases with no gene match: 5. This CDR3 region has 14 residues. The CDR3 DNA reads as TGTGCCTGGAGTCTAGCGGGGGCCACGGATACGCAGTATTTT. It specifies CAWSLAGATDTQYF. Full variable domain (remainder filled in from reference TRBV30 and TRBJ2-3): SQTIHQWPATLVQPVGSPLSLECTVEGTSNPNLYWYRQAAGRGLQLLFYSVGIGQISSEVPQNLSASRPQDRQFILSSKKLLLSDSGFYLCAWSLAGATDTQYFGPGTRLTVL.

CDR3 DNA: TGTGCCAGCAAGGGACAGGGCGGGGAGGGCTACACCTTC. Protein: CASKGQGGEGYTF. The chain uses TRBV27 and TRBJ1-2, with 9 nucleotides matching TRBD1. There are 13 residues in the CDR3. V was clipped by 7 bases and J by 8 bases; unmatched bases: 8. CDR1 MNHEY and CDR2 SMNVEV come from the germline V gene (reference sequence).

This clone is judged medium-sized. The genes are TRBV5-6 and TRBJ1-2; unclear D gene. The CDR3 is 13 amino acids. Germline V gives CDR1 SGHDT, CDR2 YYEEEE. The V and J ends lost 0 bases and 4 bases respectively, with 7 bases between them. The chain's CDR3 is CASSLGSPYGYTF. The CDR3 region has the DNA TGTGCCAGCAGCTTGGGATCTCCCTATGGCTACACCTTC.

The chain employs TRBV20-1 and TRBJ1-2, with D uncertain. The CDR3 is 11 residues long. CDR1 is DFQATT, CDR2 SNEGSKA, per germline (reference sequence). The CDR3 DNA sequence: TGCAGCGCTCTTTTAAGTTGGGGCTACACCTTC. Protein: CSALLSWGYTF.

CDR3 residues: CASNTVRTGENYGYTF. The CDR3 nucleotides read TGTGCCAGCAACACCGTGAGGACAGGGGAGAACTATGGCTACACCTTC. This chain connects TRBV2 to TRBJ1-2; 9 bases map to TRBD1. The trim removed 7 bases at V and 2 bases at J, leaving 11 bases unmatched. This CDR3 is 16 amino acids long. CDR1 SNHLY and CDR2 FYNNEI come from the germline V gene. Complete variable domain (other parts from reference TRBV2 and TRBJ1-2): EPEVTQTPSHQVTQMGQEVILRCVPISNHLYFYWYRQILGQKVEFLVSFYNNEISEKSEIFDDQFSVERPDGSNFTLKIRSTKLEDSAMYFCASNTVRTGENYGYTFGSGTRLTVV.

The J gene is TRBJ2-7, the V gene TRBV4-3, with 14 positions matching TRBD2. Germline loops: CDR1 LGHNA, CDR2 YSLEER. V was clipped by 1 base and J by 4 bases; unmatched bases: 3. The CDR3 covers 16 residues. The CDR3 is CASSQGGTSGSYEQYF. The CDR3 DNA follows: TGCGCCAGCAGCCAAGGAGGGACTAGCGGGAGTTACGAGCAGTACTTC.

CDR3 DNA: TGTGCCAGCGATTCGGGCGGGAGTTCGGATACGCAGTATTTT. Translated, it gives CASDSGGSSDTQYF. This sequence joins TRBV28 and TRBJ2-3; 7 bases align to TRBD2. Germline V gene sequence: CDR1 MDHEN, CDR2 SYDVKM. The junction had 11 bases not matched to a gene; V was cut back by 8 bases and J by 6 bases. The CDR3 consists of 14 residues.

CDR3 loop: CASRLSWNEQFF. In nucleotides, the CDR3 is TGTGCCAGCAGACTCAGTTGGAATGAGCAGTTCTTC. The chain has TRBV28 and TRBJ2-1; D remains unclear. CDR1 MDHEN and CDR2 SYDVKM come from the germline V gene. V gave up 6 bases and J gave up 7 bases, with 10 bases separating them. The CDR3 runs 12 residues.

The DNA of the CDR3 is TGTGCCAGCTTTCCCCCCGTGAACACTGAAGCTTTCTTT. Encoded protein: CASFPPVNTEAFF. The rearrangement links TRBV28 to TRBJ1-1; D unresolved. V was trimmed by 8 bases and J by 0 bases, leaving 10 bases between them. The CDR3 extends over 13 amino acids. Looked up from germline, CDR1 is MDHEN and CDR2 is SYDVKM.

The chain recombines TRBV11-2 with TRBJ2-1, with unresolved D. The CDR3 consists of 11 residues. Germline CDR1 reads SGHAT; CDR2 reads FQNNGV. The CDR3 is CASSLDNEQFF. The DNA for the CDR3 is TGTGCAAGCTCCCTTGACAATGAGCAGTTCTTC.

The chain combines TRBV7-2 with TRBJ1-2, with 8 positions matching TRBD1. With V trimmed by 5 bases and J by 3 bases, 5 bases remained unmatched. The CDR3 length is 14 residues. Germline V lookup: CDR1 SGHTA, CDR2 FQGNSA. Written as DNA, the CDR3 is TGTGCCAGCAGCCCAGCGGACAGGGACTATGGCTACACCTTC. It encodes CASSPADRDYGYTF.

By share, this clone ranks as large. The chain links TRBV28 to TRBJ1-1; TRBD1 agrees at 9 bases. V lost 6 bases and J lost 4; bases outside the gene matches: 9. The germline V gene encodes CDR1 MDHEN and CDR2 SYDVKM. The CDR3 contains 15 residues. CDR3 amino acids: CASRGQGGWSTEAFF. In DNA, the CDR3 is TGTGCCAGCAGGGGACAGGGAGGGTGGAGCACTGAAGCTTTCTTT.

The chain couples TRBV19 to TRBJ1-2; D perhaps matches TRBD1 (5 bases). The V and J ends lost 3 bases and 6 bases respectively, with 17 bases between them. CDR3 length: 15 residues. Germline loops: CDR1 LNHDA, CDR2 SQIVND (reference sequence). CDR3 coding DNA: TGTGCCAGTAGTATTATTGGGGCAGGATTGGATGGCTACACCTTC. Amino acid sequence: CASSIIGAGLDGYTF.

This clone was seen a few times. The rearrangement links TRBV5-5 to TRBJ2-6; D tentatively reads TRBD1 or TRBD2 (5 bases each). CDR1 and CDR2 (germline): SGHKS, YYEKEE (reference sequence). V was cut by 2 bases and J by 0 bases, with 12 bases left in between. CDR3 length: 17 residues. The CDR3 DNA reads TGTGCCAGCAGCTTTCGGGACGGGTCCTCTGGGGCCAACGTCCTGACTTTC. Translating it yields CASSFRDGSSGANVLTF.

J is TRBJ2-7 and V is TRBV30; TRBD2 might be the D (5 bases). Germline V gene sequence: CDR1 GTSNPN, CDR2 SVGIG (reference sequence). V was clipped by 3 bases and J by 4 bases, with 25 bases between them. This CDR3 region has 17 residues. Here the CDR3 reads CAWSHRGGGRANYEQYF. CDR3 sequence (DNA): TGTGCCTGGAGCCACCGAGGTGGAGGCCGAGCAAATTACGAGCAGTACTTC.

The gene calls are TRBV15 and TRBJ2-7; 11 nucleotides agree with TRBD1. The CDR3 runs 18 residues. Germline values: CDR1 LNHNV, CDR2 YYDKDF (reference sequence). Germline trimming cut 0 bases from V and 0 bases from J; bases unmatched to any gene: 7. The CDR3 DNA sequence: TGTGCCACCAGCAGAGATCGCGGGGACAGGGGGAGCTCCTACGAGCAGTACTTC. Amino acids: CATSRDRGDRGSSYEQYF.

In its sample, this clone ranks as medium-sized. The V call is TRBV6-6, the J call TRBJ2-7; weak D call: TRBD1 (5 bases). Germline values: CDR1 MNHNY, CDR2 SVGAGI (reference sequence). V was pared by 4 bases and J by 7 bases, with 14 bases between. This CDR3 has 13 residues. Written as DNA, the CDR3 is TGTGCCAGCAGTTCCACCGCACACAGGGAGCAGTACTTC. Protein product: CASSSTAHREQYF.